This T cell receptor (beta chain) was identified in a study of blood T cell repertoires in COVID-19. Produced via immunoSEQ multiplex PCR; TCRdb's table is partial and in-frame only. The profile shows approximately 170,000 clones, approximately 87% of them singletons. This clone was seen only a few times. The specimen was peripheral blood. The receptor's source is a woman aged 60-70 years with COVID-19, enrolled during active disease.

The CDR3 sequence is CASSLESGYGYTF. The CDR3 region has the DNA TGTGCCAGCAGTTTAGAGTCAGGCTATGGCTACACCTTC. The chain uses TRBV28 and TRBJ1-2, with D unclear. V lost 2 bases to trimming and J lost 4 bases, with 8 bases between them. CDR3 length: 13 amino acids. The V gene's germline CDR1 is MDHEN and CDR2 SYDVKM.